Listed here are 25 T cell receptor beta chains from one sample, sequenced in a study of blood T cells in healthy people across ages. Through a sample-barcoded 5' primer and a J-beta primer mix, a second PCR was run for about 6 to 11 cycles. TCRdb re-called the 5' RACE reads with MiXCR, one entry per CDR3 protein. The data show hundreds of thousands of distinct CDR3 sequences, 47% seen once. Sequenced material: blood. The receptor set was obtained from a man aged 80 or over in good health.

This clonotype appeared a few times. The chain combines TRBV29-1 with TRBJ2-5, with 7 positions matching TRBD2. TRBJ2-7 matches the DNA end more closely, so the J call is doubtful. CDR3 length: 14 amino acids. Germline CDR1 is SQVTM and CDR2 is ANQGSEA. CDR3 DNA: TGCAGCGTTGGCGGTGGGACTACGGTAAGCGAGCAGTACTTC. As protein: CSVGGGTTVSEQYF.

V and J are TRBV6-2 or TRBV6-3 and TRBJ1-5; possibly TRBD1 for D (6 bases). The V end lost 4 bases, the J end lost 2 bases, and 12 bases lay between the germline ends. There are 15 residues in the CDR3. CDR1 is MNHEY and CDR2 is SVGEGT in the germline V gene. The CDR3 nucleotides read TGTGCCAGCAGTTTATCGGGACAAGGCAATCAGCCCCAGCATTTT. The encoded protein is CASSLSGQGNQPQHF.

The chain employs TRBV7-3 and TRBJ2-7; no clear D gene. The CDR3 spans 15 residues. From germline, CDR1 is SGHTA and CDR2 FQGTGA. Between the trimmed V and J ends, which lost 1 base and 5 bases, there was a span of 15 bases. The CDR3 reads CASSLKGSYWNEQYF. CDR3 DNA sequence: TGTGCCAGCAGCTTAAAGGGCAGCTACTGGAACGAGCAGTACTTC.

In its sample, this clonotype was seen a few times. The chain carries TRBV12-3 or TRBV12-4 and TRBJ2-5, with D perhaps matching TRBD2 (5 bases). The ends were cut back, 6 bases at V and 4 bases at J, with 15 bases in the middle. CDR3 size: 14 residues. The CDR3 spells CASRSWAGAETQYF. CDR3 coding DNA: TGTGCCAGCAGGTCGTGGGCGGGTGCAGAGACCCAGTACTTC.

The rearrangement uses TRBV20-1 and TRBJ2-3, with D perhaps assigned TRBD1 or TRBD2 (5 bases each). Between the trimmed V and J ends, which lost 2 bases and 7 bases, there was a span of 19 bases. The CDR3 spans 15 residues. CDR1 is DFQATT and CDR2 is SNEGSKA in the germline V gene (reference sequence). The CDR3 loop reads CSARLDGPGLNTQYF. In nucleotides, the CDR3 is TGCAGTGCTAGATTAGACGGTCCGGGGCTAAATACGCAGTATTTT.

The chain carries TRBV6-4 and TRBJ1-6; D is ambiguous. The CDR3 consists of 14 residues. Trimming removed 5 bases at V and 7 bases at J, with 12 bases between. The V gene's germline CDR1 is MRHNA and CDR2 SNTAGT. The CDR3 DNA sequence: TGTGCCAGCAGTCTTCAGGCGGAGAATTCACCCCTCCACTTT. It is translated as CASSLQAENSPLHF.

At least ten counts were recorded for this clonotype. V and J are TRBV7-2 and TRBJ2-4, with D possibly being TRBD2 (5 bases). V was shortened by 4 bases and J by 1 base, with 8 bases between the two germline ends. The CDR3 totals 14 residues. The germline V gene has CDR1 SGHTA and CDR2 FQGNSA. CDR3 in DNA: TGTGCCAGCAGCTCACGGGGTGCCAAAAACATTCAGTACTTC. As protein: CASSSRGAKNIQYF.

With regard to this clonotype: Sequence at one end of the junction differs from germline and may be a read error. CDR3 nucleotides: TGTGCCGGCAGCCAGGGTCTAGTCAAAAACATTCAGTACTTC. Its protein is CAGSQGLVKNIQYF. J is TRBJ2-4 and V is TRBV12-3 or TRBV12-4, with a tentative D call TRBD1 (5 bases). The CDR3 totals 14 residues.

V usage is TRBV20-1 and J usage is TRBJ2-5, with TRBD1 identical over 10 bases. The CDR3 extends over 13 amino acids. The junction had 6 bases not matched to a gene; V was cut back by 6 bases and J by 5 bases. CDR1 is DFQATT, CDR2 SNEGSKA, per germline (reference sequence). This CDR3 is CSAQTGGRETQYF. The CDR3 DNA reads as TGCAGTGCCCAGACAGGGGGCCGGGAGACCCAGTACTTC.

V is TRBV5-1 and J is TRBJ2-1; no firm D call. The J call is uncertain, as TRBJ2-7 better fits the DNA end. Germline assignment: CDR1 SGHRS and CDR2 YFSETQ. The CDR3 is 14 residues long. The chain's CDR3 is CASSLRDRYNEQYF. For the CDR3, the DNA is TGCGCCAGCAGCTTGAGGGATAGGTACAATGAGCAGTACTTC.

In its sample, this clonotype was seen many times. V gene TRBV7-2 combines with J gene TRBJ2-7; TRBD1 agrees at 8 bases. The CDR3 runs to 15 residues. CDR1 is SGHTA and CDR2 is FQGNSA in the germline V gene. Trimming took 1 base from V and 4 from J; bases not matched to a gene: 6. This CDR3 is CASSLVQGARYEQYF. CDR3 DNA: TGTGCCAGCAGCTTAGTCCAGGGGGCTCGGTACGAGCAGTACTTC.

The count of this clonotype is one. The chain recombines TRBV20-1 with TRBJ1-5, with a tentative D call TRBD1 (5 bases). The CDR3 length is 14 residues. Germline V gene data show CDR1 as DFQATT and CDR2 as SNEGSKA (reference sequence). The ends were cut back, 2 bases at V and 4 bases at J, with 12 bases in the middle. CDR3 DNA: TGCAGTGCTAGAAAGCGACAGTCAAATCAGCCCCAGCATTTT. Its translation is CSARKRQSNQPQHF.

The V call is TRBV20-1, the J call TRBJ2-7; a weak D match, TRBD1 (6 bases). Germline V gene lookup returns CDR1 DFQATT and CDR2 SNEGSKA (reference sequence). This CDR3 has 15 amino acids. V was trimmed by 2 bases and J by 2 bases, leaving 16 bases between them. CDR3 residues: CSARPETGWAYEQYF. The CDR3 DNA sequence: TGCAGTGCTAGACCTGAGACAGGTTGGGCCTACGAGCAGTACTTC.

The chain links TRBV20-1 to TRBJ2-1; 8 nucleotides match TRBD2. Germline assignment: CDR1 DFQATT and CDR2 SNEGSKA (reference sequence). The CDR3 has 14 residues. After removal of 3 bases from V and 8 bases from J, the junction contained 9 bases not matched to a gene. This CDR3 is CSARPGLERDEQFF. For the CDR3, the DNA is TGCAGTGCTAGGCCGGGACTAGAACGCGATGAGCAGTTCTTC.

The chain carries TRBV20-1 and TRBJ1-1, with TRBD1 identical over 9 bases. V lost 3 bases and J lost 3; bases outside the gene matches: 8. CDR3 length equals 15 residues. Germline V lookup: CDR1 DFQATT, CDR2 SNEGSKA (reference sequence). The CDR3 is CSASFRDRAYTEAFF. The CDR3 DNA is TGCAGTGCTAGCTTCAGGGACAGGGCTTACACTGAAGCTTTCTTT.

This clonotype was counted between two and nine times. The CDR3 DNA follows: TGTGCCACCAGCAGAGGGGGGGTGACCTACGAGCAGTACTTC. Translating it yields CATSRGGVTYEQYF. This chain links TRBV15 with TRBJ2-7; D perhaps matches TRBD2 (6 bases). The CDR3 extends over 14 amino acids. The V and J ends lost 1 base and 2 bases respectively, with 9 bases between them. From germline, CDR1 is LNHNV and CDR2 YYDKDF (reference sequence).

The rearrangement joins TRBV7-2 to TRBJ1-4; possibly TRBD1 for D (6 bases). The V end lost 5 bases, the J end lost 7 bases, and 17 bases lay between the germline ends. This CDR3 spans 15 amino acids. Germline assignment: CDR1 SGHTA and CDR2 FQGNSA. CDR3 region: CASSPLGGGGEKLFF. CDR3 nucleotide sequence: TGTGCCAGCAGCCCCTTAGGGGGAGGAGGTGAAAAACTGTTTTTT. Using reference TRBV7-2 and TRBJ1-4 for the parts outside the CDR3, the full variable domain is GAGVSQSPSNKVTEKGKDVELRCDPISGHTALYWYRQSLGQGLEFLIYFQGNSAPDKSGLPSDRFSAERTGGSVSTLTIQRTQQEDSAVYLCASSPLGGGGEKLFFGSGTQLSVL.

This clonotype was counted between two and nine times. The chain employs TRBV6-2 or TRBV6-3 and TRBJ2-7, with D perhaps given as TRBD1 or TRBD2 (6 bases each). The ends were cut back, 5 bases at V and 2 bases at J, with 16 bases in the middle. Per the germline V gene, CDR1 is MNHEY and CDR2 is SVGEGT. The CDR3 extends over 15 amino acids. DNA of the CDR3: TGTGCCAGCAGTCCCCAGGGGACGGGGGCCTACGAGCAGTACTTC. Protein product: CASSPQGTGAYEQYF.

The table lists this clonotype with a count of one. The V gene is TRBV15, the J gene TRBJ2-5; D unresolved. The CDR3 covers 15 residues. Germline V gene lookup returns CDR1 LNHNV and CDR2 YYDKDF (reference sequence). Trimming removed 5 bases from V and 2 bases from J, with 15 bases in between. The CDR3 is CATSPRPGLQETQYF. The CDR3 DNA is TGTGCCACCAGCCCCCGACCGGGTCTTCAAGAGACCCAGTACTTC.

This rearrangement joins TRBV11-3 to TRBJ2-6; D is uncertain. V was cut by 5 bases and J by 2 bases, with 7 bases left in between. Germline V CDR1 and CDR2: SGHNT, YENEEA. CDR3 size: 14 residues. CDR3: CASSPSAGANVLTF. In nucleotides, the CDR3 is TGTGCCAGCAGCCCTTCGGCTGGGGCCAACGTCCTGACTTTC.

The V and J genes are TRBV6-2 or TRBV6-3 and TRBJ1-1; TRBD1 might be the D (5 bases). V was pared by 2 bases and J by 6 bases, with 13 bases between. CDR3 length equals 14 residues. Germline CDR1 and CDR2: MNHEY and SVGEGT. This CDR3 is CASSYGDLWAEAFF. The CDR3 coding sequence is TGTGCCAGCAGTTACGGGGACCTCTGGGCTGAAGCTTTCTTT.

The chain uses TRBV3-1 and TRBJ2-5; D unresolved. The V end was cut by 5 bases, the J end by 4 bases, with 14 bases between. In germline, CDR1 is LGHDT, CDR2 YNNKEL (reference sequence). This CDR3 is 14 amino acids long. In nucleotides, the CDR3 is TGTGCCAGCAGCAATGTAGGACCGCGAGAGACCCAGTACTTC. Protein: CASSNVGPRETQYF.

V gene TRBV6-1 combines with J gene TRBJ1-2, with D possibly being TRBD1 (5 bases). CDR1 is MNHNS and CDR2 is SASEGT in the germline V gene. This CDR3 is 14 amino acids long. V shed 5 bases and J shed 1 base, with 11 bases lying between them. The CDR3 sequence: CASSRGSLNYGYTF. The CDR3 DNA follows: TGTGCCAGCAGTCGGGGGAGCCTTAACTATGGCTACACCTTC.

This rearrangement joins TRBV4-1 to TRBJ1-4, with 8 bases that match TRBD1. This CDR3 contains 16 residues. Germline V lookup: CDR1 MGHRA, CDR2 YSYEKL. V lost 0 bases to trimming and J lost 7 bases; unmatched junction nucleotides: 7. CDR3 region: CASSQDWTGTGEKLFF. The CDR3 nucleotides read TGCGCCAGCAGCCAAGATTGGACCGGGACAGGTGAAAAACTGTTTTTT.

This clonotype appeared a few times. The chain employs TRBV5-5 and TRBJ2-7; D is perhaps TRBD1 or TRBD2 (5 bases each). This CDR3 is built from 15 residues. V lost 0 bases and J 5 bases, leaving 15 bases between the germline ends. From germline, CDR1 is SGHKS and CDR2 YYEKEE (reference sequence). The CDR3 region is CASSLALPGTHEQYF. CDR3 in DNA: TGTGCCAGCAGCTTGGCCTTACCAGGGACCCACGAGCAGTACTTC.